These T cell receptor beta chains were read from a single sample in a study of graft-versus-host responses after intestinal transplantation. Their antigen targets remain unknown. Profiling relied on immunoSEQ multiplex PCR, and the TCRdb table lists in-frame clones only, not all of them. The repertoire holds 85,000 to 100,000 clones, with roughly 90% as singletons. The sequencing used unstimulated CD4+ T cells sorted from spleen or lymph node cells, collected before intestinal transplant. The source is a human donor who received an intestinal transplant. Each CDR3 is given with its conserved first and last residue. Size is stated for part of the rows, as once, few or many counts, or as a class when the clone is expanded.

clone_size	v_call	j_call	cdr3_aa
NA	TRBV5-1	TRBJ2-7	CASSLGLGGKPPGEQYF
NA	TRBV5-1	TRBJ1-2	CASSLAEGRMTGPPGEGYTF
NA	TRBV7-3	TRBJ2-2	CASSPRGGPGELFF
NA	TRBV19	TRBJ1-3	CASSVTATSGNTIYF
NA	TRBV19	TRBJ2-1	CASRRGGRNEQFF
NA	TRBV6-5	TRBJ1-5	CASSYGLPFSNQPQHF
NA	TRBV29-1	TRBJ2-3	CSVKGLAGAGGTDTQYF
NA	TRBV6-5	TRBJ1-4	CASSPTPQGREKLFF
NA	TRBV9	TRBJ1-2	CASSVVRGGYTF
NA	TRBV2	TRBJ1-1	CARQGRGGQNTEAFF
NA	TRBV18	TRBJ2-2	CASLSRGEAGELFF
NA	TRBV4-1	TRBJ2-3	CASSLSRRTDTQYF
NA	TRBV27	TRBJ2-7	CASTGVPPYEQYF
NA	TRBV30	TRBJ2-7	CAWRGAGRVYEQYF
once	TRBV4-1	TRBJ1-2	CASSQDSGGAYYGYTF
few	TRBV6-6	TRBJ1-2	CASSLPGEYGYTF
NA	TRBV9	TRBJ1-2	CASSTQANYGYTF
NA	TRBV7-6	TRBJ1-2	CASSQGDYGYTF
once	TRBV7-3	TRBJ2-5	CASSMRGSETQYF
NA	TRBV9	TRBJ2-2	CASSPRGGRNTGELFF
NA	TRBV28	TRBJ1-2	CASESNYGYTF
NA	TRBV7-3	TRBJ2-1	CASPRDEQFF
NA	TRBV15	TRBJ2-3	CATSYRGSDGDTQYF
NA	TRBV6-5	NA	CASHGSRAYEQYF
few	TRBV5-6	TRBJ1-4	CASSFGGEKLFF
NA	TRBV6-6	TRBJ1-1	CASSYPVGGQNTEAFF
NA	TRBV9	TRBJ1-5	CASSVAGNQPQHF
NA	TRBV5-6	TRBJ2-1	CASSLARTNEQFF
NA	TRBV19	TRBJ2-7	CASSIGLGAPYEQYF
NA	TRBV6-5	TRBJ1-2	CASSYLRGGYGYTF
NA	TRBV10-3	TRBJ1-1	CAISAEVNTEAFF
NA	TRBV5-1	TRBJ2-5	CASTRLAVGQETQYF
NA	TRBV5-6	TRBJ2-3	CASSSPGLAGRGADTQYF
once	TRBV18	TRBJ1-3	CASSPLTGTGGAGNTIYF
NA	TRBV11-2	TRBJ2-1	CASSRTTLVYNEQFF
NA	TRBV9	TRBJ1-3	CASSVGSPSSGNTIYF
NA	TRBV10-3	TRBJ1-3	CATRQGTTSGNTIYF
NA	TRBV6-4	TRBJ2-1	CASSDLSGGHNEQFF
NA	TRBV5-1	TRBJ1-2	CASSTGGLEDYGYTF
once	TRBV5-1	TRBJ1-1	CASSPEVGQREAFF
NA	TRBV7-9	TRBJ1-2	CASSSRTGDNYGYTF